Listed below are T cell receptor beta chains from one sample, sequenced in a study of blood T cell repertoires in COVID-19. TCRdb keeps only in-frame clones here, not all; method: immunoSEQ multiplex PCR. The data hold 65,000 or so clones, with approximately 86% observed a single time. Sequencing input: peripheral blood. The receptors originated from a human donor with acute or convalescent COVID-19. The donor label of this sample is uncertain. CDR3s include the opening cysteine and the closing phenylalanine or tryptophan. Fields, in order: V gene, CDR3 protein.

>TRBV2
CASSADRGGGQETQYF
>TRBV5-1
CASSSGQGGTGELFF
>TRBV19
CASSIDYRPGGNIQYF
>TRBV12-1
CASSFEGPAGGPSETQYF
>TRBV5-1
CASSLGQPNSPLHF
>TRBV11-2
CASSFGTGGSYEQYF
>TRBV30
CAWSRRDGKNTIYF
>TRBV4-1
CASSQEGGLDEKLFF
>TRBV7-3
CASSPDSGYVYEQYF
>TRBV18
CASSPTDSYEQYF
>TRBV5-5
CASSLGRGLYGYTF
>TRBV7-3
CASSLSGVTEAFF
>TRBV29-1
CSARGAGGPITGELFF
>TRBV9
CASSVDPLVAGDYNEQFF
>TRBV4-2
CASSQDRSTGGNYGYTF
>TRBV23-1
CASSHPSVFRDSPYNEQFF
>TRBV13
CASSLDSGDTYNEQFF
>TRBV4-1
CASSHGRKGVLNIQYF
>TRBV7-9
CASSFGLGQETQYF
>TRBV15
CATSRDRVKTAFF
>TRBV28
CASTTDRGGRKLFF
>TRBV7-9
CASSGEQGASTEAFF
>TRBV7-9
CASSLEGGTQYF
>TRBV28
CASSLGGLGNTIYF
>TRBV3-1/TRBV3-2
CASSPTSGGSGANVLTF
>TRBV2
CASSENGLNSPLHF
>TRBV5-1
CASAPREGTSGRGVNTGELFF
>TRBV18
CASSPRAREGKLFF
>TRBV6-5
CASSYGQIAYEQYF
>TRBV6-5
CASSGKGGDTEAFF
>TRBV7-3
CASSLGVGLAGNNEQFF
>TRBV5-1
CASSLGLAGGRGQETQYF
>TRBV7-3
CASSLQGNTEAFF
>TRBV6-5
CASSPRQGPNTEAFF
>TRBV9
CASSVGQGGPGWTDTQYF
>TRBV19
CASSKPLAGGQDTQYF
>TRBV6-1
CASSVGSGTGSNQPQHF
>TRBV18
CASSPLHRGGTEAFF
>TRBV19
CASRGDRGYSNQPQHF
>TRBV6-1
CASSEALRSYNEQFF
>TRBV19
CASSMAGGISNTQYF
>TRBV19
CASSMTGESGYTF
>TRBV11-3
CASSLRQGSTDTQYF
>TRBV5-1
CASTAVGTGGRYTEAFF
>TRBV7-3
CASSPGTGEETQYF
>TRBV29-1
CSAGVAGANVLTF
>TRBV5-1
CASSSPGGMSADTQYF
>TRBV19
CASSIRRGTTRTQYF
>TRBV27
CASSSPSVWGAEAFF
>TRBV24-1
CATSDPESSRGNQPQHF
>TRBV4-1
CASSLREGREGLYEQYF
>TRBV6-7
CASSSPALAGGPETQYF
>TRBV7-8
CASSGSSGGETQYF